The entry below describes one T cell receptor (beta chain). Only a few counts were recorded for this clone. It lacks a known antigen. Per-base qualities were not stored, and no clone one base away is much larger. The protocol used for the library was the immunoSEQ multiplex PCR assay. For TCR sequencing, RNA was extracted from every sample and reverse transcribed into cDNA to serve as template. First-strand cDNA was synthesized using SuperScript III with a 2:1 mix of oligo-dT and random hexamers. Amplification bias was assessed with a synthetic immune receptor repertoire, and residual bias was removed computationally. Under the source paper's analysis protocol: Raw reads were preprocessed for error removal, and CDR3 was defined according to IMGT conventions as running from the conserved cysteine to phenylalanine. Clonality was calculated as 1 minus Shannon entropy normalized by log2 of the number of productive unique TCRs. CD4 or CD8 identity of scalp clones was inferred by cross-referencing scalp TCRbeta sequences with sorted blood CD4 and CD8 repertoires. TCRdb's version of the immuneACCESS table is confined to in-frame rearrangements and falls short of the full clone set. An unresolved V gene accounts for under half of the shortfall where checked; the remainder is of unknown origin. The D gene and trimming were derived from the DNA, and the V and J assignments and clone size from that table. This sample holds about 74,000 clones; 29% were observed only once. The ten largest clones add up to 15% of the sample.

The sample's time point label, in plain terms: roughly 27 days on oral tofacitinib. The treatment or condition label on this specimen signifies: oral pan-JAK inhibitor, 5-10 mg twice daily. From alopecia areata patients, peripheral blood was collected along with lesional scalp punch biopsies. PBMCs were separated by density centrifugation and stained for CD3, CD4 and CD8, after which CD4+ and CD8+ T cells were sorted on a FACSAria. The source of the sample is a study of CD8+ T cells in alopecia areata (dated by TCRdb to the late 2010s). In terms of the full investigation: The treated patients took part in an open-label pilot trial in which moderate-to-severe alopecia areata was treated with oral tofacitinib at 5 to 10 mg twice daily. RNA came from the PAXgene miRNA kit for fixed scalp, the miRNeasy kit for PBMCs, and the RNeasy kit for mouse skin. Biopsies were taken from tofacitinib-treated patients at baseline and at 4 and 24 weeks of treatment, and a later scalp biopsy was taken in several of the tofacitinib-treated patients. On the human side, TCRbeta sequencing was run on scalp tissue and on sorted CD4+ and CD8+ peripheral blood T cells from healthy controls and from alopecia areata patients with either patchy or totalis/universalis disease. In treated patients, disease severity was measured using the SALT score, which gives the percentage of scalp surface area affected. Tofacitinib was administered for 6 to 18 months, and 6 months of follow-up off drug were then conducted to assess delayed response and recurrence. In both human patients and the C3H/HeJ mouse model, the study applied high-throughput TCRbeta sequencing to look at T cell clonal expansion in alopecia areata. TCRbeta CDR3 regions were amplified by immunoSEQ multiplex PCR with 35 Vbeta forward and 13 Jbeta reverse primers. Clonality in the scalp was compared among normal scalp (n=4), patchy alopecia areata scalp (n=8), and alopecia totalis/universalis scalp (n=8). Broad study findings and their caveats: The treated cohort was small, with a single nonresponder, so links between baseline CD8+ expansion and response need larger studies. Unlike mouse skin, which is dominated by gammadelta T cells, normal human skin has resident alphabeta T cells that are also sequenced, and this complicates analysis of the scalp TCR repertoire. Compared with normal scalp, lesional scalp, particularly in alopecia totalis/universalis, had higher clonality and more expanded CD8+ clones, which suggests antigenic drive. Many expanded lesional clones were found to persist in scalp and blood during tofacitinib treatment, and relapse after treatment cessation may be partly explained by this persistence. Shared TCR sequences between patients were less evident than in mice, which may be partly attributable to HLA diversity in the patient population. Scalp clonality and the number of expanded CD8+ clones among the top 100 scalp clones were significantly decreased by tofacitinib.

CDR1 MDHEN and CDR2 SYDVKM were looked up in the germline V gene. Here V drops 2 bases and J drops 5 bases, and the junction holds 6 bases not matched to any gene. The CDR3 runs 15 residues from the cysteine to the phenylalanine. Solely the CDR3 DNA is kept, with 45 bases framed from the first base. Recombination joined TRBV28 with TRBJ1-1, with 9 middle bases fitting TRBD1. The material sequenced was CD8+ T cells sorted from blood, taken at week 4, from a patient treated with tofacitinib. This TCR was sampled from a human donor with alopecia areata. The CDR3 protein: CASSLGQGFRTEAFF. The nucleotides read TGTGCCAGCAGTTTAGGACAGGGGTTCAGGACTGAAGCTTTCTTT. The full variable domain, with segments outside the CDR3 supplied by the reference TRBV28 and TRBJ1-1 proteins, appears as DVKVTQSSRYLVKRTGEKVFLECVQDMDHENMFWYRQDPGLGLRLIYFSYDVKMKEKGDIPEGYSVSREKKERFSLILESASTNQTSMYLCASSLGQGFRTEAFFGQGTRLTVV.